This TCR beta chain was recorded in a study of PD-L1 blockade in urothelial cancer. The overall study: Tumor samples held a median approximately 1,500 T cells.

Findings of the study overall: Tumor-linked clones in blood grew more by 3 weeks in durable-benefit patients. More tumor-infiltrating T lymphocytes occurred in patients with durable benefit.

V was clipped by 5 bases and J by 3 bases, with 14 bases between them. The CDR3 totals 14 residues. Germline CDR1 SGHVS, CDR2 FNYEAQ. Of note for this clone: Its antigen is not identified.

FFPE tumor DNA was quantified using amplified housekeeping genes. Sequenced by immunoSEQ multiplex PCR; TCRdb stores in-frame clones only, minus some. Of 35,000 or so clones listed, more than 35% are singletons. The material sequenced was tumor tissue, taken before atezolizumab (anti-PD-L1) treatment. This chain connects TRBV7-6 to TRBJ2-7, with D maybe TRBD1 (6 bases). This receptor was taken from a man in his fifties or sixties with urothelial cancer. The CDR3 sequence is CASSRGPGDYEQYF. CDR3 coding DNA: TGTGCCAGCAGCCGGGGACCAGGGGACTACGAGCAGTACTTC.